This T cell receptor (beta chain) came from a study of post-analysis software for immune sequencing data. Background on the study: The disease courses covered relapsing-remitting, secondary progressive and progressive-relapsing multiple sclerosis.

This clonotype was observed a few times. Antigen: not known. A read error may account for a junction end that differs from germline. TCR beta libraries were prepared from cDNA with unique molecular identifiers. Researchers reported around 510,000 cDNA molecules coming from approximately 1 to 10 million T cells. TCRdb ran MiXCR on the PCR reads and lists one entry per CDR3 protein. The table shows some 800,000 distinct CDR3 sequences, with around 45% occurring only once. Findings and caveats of the study: Among roughly five TRBV segments more frequent in patients than controls were TRBV5-6, TRBV5-1 and TRBV20-1. F measure showed strong co-clustering of same-batch samples. When compared against controls, multiple sclerosis patients showed significantly lower normalized Chao1 diversity.

CDR3 length: 16 residues. CDR1 and CDR2 (germline): MNHEY, SVGAGI. The chain carries TRBV6-5 and TRBJ1-2; the match to TRBD1 covers 7 bases. The sequence was obtained from a girl aged 10-17 years with multiple sclerosis. Material for sequencing was blood. CDR3 loop: CASSYSRGLSNYGYTF. The DNA for the CDR3 is TGTGCCAGCAGCTACTCAAGGGGGCTTAGTAACTATGGCTACACCTTC.